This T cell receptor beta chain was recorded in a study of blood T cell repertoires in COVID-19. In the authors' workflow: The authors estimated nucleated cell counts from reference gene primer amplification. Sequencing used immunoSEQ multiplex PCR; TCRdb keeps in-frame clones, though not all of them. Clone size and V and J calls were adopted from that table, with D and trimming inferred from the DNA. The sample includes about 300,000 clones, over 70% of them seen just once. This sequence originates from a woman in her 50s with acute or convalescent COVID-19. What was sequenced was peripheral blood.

DNA of the CDR3: TGTGCCAGCAGCCCCTCTGCAGGTTTCAATCAGCCCCAGCATTTT. Protein: CASSPSAGFNQPQHF. The chain links TRBV3-1 (or the pseudogene TRBV3-2) to TRBJ1-5; D is uncertain. Between the trimmed V and J ends, which lost 4 bases and 3 bases, there was a span of 13 bases. CDR1 and CDR2 from the germline V gene are LGHDT and YNNKEL (reference sequence). The CDR3 contains 15 residues.